This T cell receptor (beta chain) derives from a study of blood T cell repertoires in COVID-19. In the study overall: Donors in the United States, Italy and Spain gave samples during acute or convalescent COVID-19. T cells, B-cell-depleted T cells, or PBMCs supplied cDNA or gDNA.

Repertoires were generated with immunoSEQ multiplex PCR, while TCRdb's copy carries only in-frame clones and drops some. The data hold about 40,000 clones, with about four fifths observed a single time. Germline assignment: CDR1 SGHKS and CDR2 YYEKEE (reference sequence). Germline trimming cut 6 bases from V and 4 bases from J; bases unmatched to any gene: 22. The CDR3 loop spans 19 amino acids. The chain has TRBV5-5 and TRBJ1-2, with 9 bases fitting TRBD1. The receptor's source is a woman aged 60-75 years with acute or convalescent COVID-19. The sequenced material came from peripheral blood. CDR3 protein: CASNEGQGKGETRFYGYTF. CDR3 sequence (DNA): TGTGCCAGCAACGAGGGACAGGGAAAGGGAGAGACCCGGTTCTATGGCTACACCTTC.